These 17 T cell receptor beta chains were all obtained from the same sample, sequenced in a study of shared clonotypes between healthy human individuals. Profiled with immunoSEQ multiplex PCR; TCRdb holds only in-frame clones, not every one. The sample lists roughly 500,000 clones; around 79% were seen once. The sample consisted of PBMCs. These receptors originate from a woman in her thirties or forties in good health. Some clones in this sample may be carry-over from other donors' samples.

The chain links TRBV9 to TRBJ2-2; D perhaps matches TRBD1 (5 bases). Per the germline V gene, CDR1 is SGDLS and CDR2 is YYNGEE. With 0 bases removed from V and 5 bases from J, the gap between germline ends came to 11 bases. This CDR3 has 15 amino acids. This CDR3 is CASSVDATVTGELFF. The CDR3 DNA follows: TGTGCCAGCAGCGTAGACGCGACAGTTACCGGGGAGCTGTTTTTT.

The chain recombines TRBV27 with TRBJ1-3, with TRBD1 as a possible D gene (6 bases). CDR1 is MNHEY, CDR2 SMNVEV, per germline (reference sequence). V was clipped by 6 bases and J by 8 bases, with 14 bases between them. This CDR3 has 13 residues. The CDR3 bases are TGTGCCAGCAGGGGAACAGGGCGGGACACCATATATTTT. This encodes CASRGTGRDTIYF.

The chain carries TRBV6-5 and TRBJ1-2; the match to TRBD1 covers 10 bases. The ends lost 6 bases at V and 5 bases at J; junction bases unmatched: 9. The germline CDR1 and CDR2 sequences are MNHEY and SVGAGI. The CDR3 has 15 amino acids. In DNA, the CDR3 is TGTGCCAGCAGGGTCCGGACAGGGGGATATTATGGCTACACCTTC. Translating gives CASRVRTGGYYGYTF.

The chain is built from TRBV7-9 and TRBJ2-5, with 7 bases fitting TRBD1. The CDR3 runs to 15 residues. The V gene's germline CDR1 is SEHNR and CDR2 FQNEAQ (reference sequence). Trimming cost V 4 bases and J 3 bases; bases outside gene matches: 8. The CDR3 region is CASSSGTVEEETQYF. CDR3 sequence (DNA): TGTGCCAGCAGCTCCGGGACAGTCGAAGAAGAGACCCAGTACTTC.

The V and J genes are TRBV5-1 and TRBJ2-3; 9 bases line up with TRBD1. Trimming took 4 bases from V and 4 from J; bases not matched to a gene: 7. CDR1 is SGHRS and CDR2 is YFSETQ in the germline V gene. The CDR3 totals 15 residues. CDR3 coding DNA: TGCGCCAGCAGCACGGACAGGGGTTTTGCAGATACGCAGTATTTT. Translated, it gives CASSTDRGFADTQYF. The variable domain in full, with the rest retrieved from reference TRBV5-1 and TRBJ2-3, is KAGVTQTPRYLIKTRGQQVTLSCSPISGHRSVSWYQQTPGQGLQFLFEYFSETQRNKGNFPGRFSGRQFSNSRSEMNVSTLELGDSALYLCASSTDRGFADTQYFGPGTRLTVL.

In its sample, this clone was seen once. The V gene is TRBV28, the J gene TRBJ1-4; weak D call: TRBD1 (5 bases). The CDR3 is made up of 17 amino acids. Germline V gene data show CDR1 as MDHEN and CDR2 as SYDVKM. Trimming took 4 bases from V and 2 from J, leaving 17 bases between them. CDR3 nucleotide sequence: TGTGCCAGCAGTTACCCCCAGGGTATGTCCACTAATGAAAAACTGTTTTTT. It is translated as CASSYPQGMSTNEKLFF.

The chain employs TRBV27 and TRBJ1-1; no firm D call. Trimming stripped 7 bases from V and 3 bases from J, with 15 bases between. The CDR3 spans 14 residues. Germline lookup yields CDR1 MNHEY and CDR2 SMNVEV (reference sequence). Here the CDR3 DNA reads TGTGCCAGCATTTCCCGGGAGTTGGACACTGAAGCTTTCTTT. Its translation: CASISRELDTEAFF.

There are a few counts of this clone. This chain joins TRBV23-1 and TRBJ2-2, with TRBD1 as a possible D gene (6 bases). Being an ORF, TRBV23-1 has a function that is uncertain. The CDR3 is 15 residues long. Between the trimmed V and J ends, which lost 8 bases and 1 base, there was a span of 14 bases. CDR3 sequence (DNA): TGCGCCAGCGGCCGGACAGAAGAGAACACCGGGGAGCTGTTTTTT. Protein: CASGRTEENTGELFF.

This chain uses TRBV9 with TRBJ2-3; a weak D match, TRBD1 (7 bases). The CDR3 sequence is 16 residues long. The V and J ends lost 4 bases and 6 bases respectively, with 21 bases between them. Germline assignment: CDR1 SGDLS and CDR2 YYNGEE. For the CDR3, the DNA is TGTGCCAGCAGCCCAGGTGGAGGGGGCTGTCTGGATACGCAGTATTTT. It encodes CASSPGGGGCLDTQYF.

This chain joins TRBV18 and TRBJ1-2, with D maybe TRBD1 (5 bases). The CDR3 has 17 amino acids. The germline V gene encodes CDR1 KGHSH and CDR2 LQKENI. V lost 1 base to trimming and J lost 8 bases, with 23 bases between them. In nucleotides, the CDR3 is TGTGCCAGCTCACCACAGCAACCGACAGCCTCTTCGGAAGGCTACACCTTC. Translated: CASSPQQPTASSEGYTF. Drawing the rest from reference TRBV18 and TRBJ1-2, the complete variable domain is NAGVMQNPRHLVRRRGQEARLRCSPMKGHSHVYWYRQLPEEGLKFMVYLQKENIIDESGMPKERFSAEFPKEGPSILRIQQVVRGDSAAYFCASSPQQPTASSEGYTFGSGTRLTVV.

V is TRBV28 and J is TRBJ1-5; the D is unclear. V dropped 6 bases and J dropped 0 bases, with 12 bases sitting between them. The length of the CDR3 is 15 residues. Germline CDR1 reads MDHEN; CDR2 reads SYDVKM. CDR3 amino acids: CASRPFSDSNQPQHF. CDR3 coding DNA: TGTGCCAGCAGGCCTTTTTCTGATAGCAATCAGCCCCAGCATTTT.

V and J are TRBV28 and TRBJ2-1; D is unresolved. Per germline, CDR1 MDHEN and CDR2 SYDVKM. The V end was cut by 7 bases, the J end by 2 bases, with 9 bases between. This CDR3 has 13 amino acids. The CDR3 loop is CASTPGTYNEQFF. The CDR3 DNA sequence: TGTGCCAGCACCCCTGGGACCTACAATGAGCAGTTCTTC.

In regard to this clone: Other DNA sequences in this specimen translate into the identical CDR3. The chain carries TRBV18 and TRBJ1-1; the match to TRBD1 covers 9 bases. Germline V gene lookup returns CDR1 KGHSH and CDR2 LQKENI. J gave up 0 bases and V 2 bases, and 1 base lay outside the gene matches. This CDR3 is built from 15 residues. As DNA, the CDR3 is TGTGCCAGCTCACCAGGGACAGGGATGAACACTGAAGCTTTCTTT. Residues: CASSPGTGMNTEAFF.

The chain is built from TRBV4-2 and TRBJ2-7; 7 bases map to TRBD2. Germline V CDR1 and CDR2: LGHNA, YNFKEQ. The CDR3 runs to 16 residues. The ends lost 1 base at V and 3 bases at J; junction bases unmatched: 9. CDR3 bases: TGTGCCAGCAGCCAAGGAGGGTCTAGCGGTTACTACGAGCAGTACTTC. It is translated as CASSQGGSSGYYEQYF.

The chain has TRBV6-1 and TRBJ1-5, with D possibly being TRBD1 (6 bases). There are 16 residues in the CDR3. Germline V gives CDR1 MNHNS, CDR2 SASEGT. Trimming took off 4 bases at V and 7 bases at J, with 20 bases between the two ends. CDR3 DNA sequence: TGTGCCAGCAGTGGAGCCGGGACATCCTTCGGCCAGCCCCAGCATTTT. Protein: CASSGAGTSFGQPQHF.

The chain employs TRBV4-2 and TRBJ2-1, with D perhaps matching TRBD2 (5 bases). CDR3 length: 12 residues. CDR1 is LGHNA, CDR2 YNFKEQ, per germline. Between the trimmed V and J ends, which lost 2 bases and 6 bases, there was a span of 5 bases. CDR3 protein: CASSQRGNEQFF. Written as DNA, the CDR3 is TGTGCCAGCAGCCAACGGGGCAATGAGCAGTTCTTC.

The chain links TRBV19 to TRBJ1-5; 10 bases are a match to TRBD1. The CDR3 has 14 amino acids. Unmatched junction bases numbered 9, after V lost 10 bases and J lost 6 bases. The germline CDR1 and CDR2 sequences are LNHDA and SQIVND (reference sequence). DNA for the CDR3: TGTGCCACCAAACGGGACAGGGGTATTCAGCCCCAGCATTTT. As protein: CATKRDRGIQPQHF. The complete variable domain, with remaining parts taken from reference TRBV19 and TRBJ1-5, reads DGGITQSPKYLFRKEGQNVTLSCEQNLNHDAMYWYRQDPGQGLRLIYYSQIVNDFQKGDIAEGYSVSREKKESFPLTVTSAQKNPTAFYLCATKRDRGIQPQHFGDGTRLSIL.